What follows are 27 T cell receptor beta chains derived from one specimen sequenced in a study of cytomegalovirus exposure and HLA in healthy donors. A multiplex PCR was run with 60 Vbeta primers and 13 Jbeta primers. TCRdb's copy holds only in-frame clones and misses some; the assay was immunoSEQ multiplex PCR. Of 90,000 to 120,000 clones listed, about 80% are singletons. Material: PBMCs. All receptors come from a man aged 30-40 years in good health and CMV-seronegative.

The gene calls are TRBV5-1 and TRBJ2-1, with D perhaps matching TRBD2 (6 bases). The V and J ends lost 4 bases and 3 bases respectively, with 8 bases between them. CDR3 length: 13 residues. Germline CDR1 is SGHRS and CDR2 is YFSETQ. Here the CDR3 DNA reads TGCGCCAGCAGCGTGACTAGCTACAATGAGCAGTTCTTC. It yields the protein CASSVTSYNEQFF.

The chain joins TRBV11-2 to TRBJ2-2, with 12 bases lining up with TRBD2. This CDR3 contains 16 residues. With V trimmed by 4 bases and J by 6 bases, 6 bases remained unmatched. Germline CDR1 SGHAT, CDR2 FQNNGV. The CDR3 sequence: CASSSMTSGRSGELFF. The CDR3 bases are TGTGCCAGCAGCTCCATGACTAGCGGGAGATCCGGGGAGCTGTTTTTT.

As regards this clone: A read error may produce the germline difference seen at one junction end. The V call is TRBV4-1, the J call TRBJ2-5; possibly TRBD2 for D (6 bases). CDR1 is MGHRA and CDR2 is YSYEKL in the germline V gene. The CDR3 runs 16 residues. This CDR3 is CASSQEEGLFQGTQYF. DNA of the CDR3: TGCGCCAGCAGCCAAGAGGAGGGGCTGTTCCAAGGGACCCAGTACTTC.

The chain uses TRBV12-1 and TRBJ2-7; no DNA check was done on the table's D call, TRBD2. TRBV12-1 is a pseudogene segment. The CDR3 has 15 amino acids. This CDR3 is CASSSGSGTPYEQYF. CDR3 DNA sequence: TGTGCCAGCAGCTCAGGCAGCGGGACCCCCTACGAGCAGTACTTC.

V is TRBV7-2 and J is TRBJ2-7; no firm D call. Looked up from germline, CDR1 is SGHTA and CDR2 is FQGNSA. The CDR3 length is 12 residues. V was clipped by 1 base and J by 6 bases, with 7 bases between them. Here the CDR3 DNA reads TGTGCCAGCAGCTTAGTGGCTCGCGAGCAGTACTTC. Its translation is CASSLVAREQYF.

The rearrangement links TRBV28 to TRBJ1-1; TRBD1 is a possible D gene (6 bases). The CDR3 has 15 amino acids. Germline CDR1 and CDR2: MDHEN and SYDVKM. V lost 2 bases to trimming and J lost 6 bases, with 16 bases between them. The CDR3 region has the DNA TGTGCCAGCAGTTTAGAAGGGGGGGGCGCCCCTGAAGCTTTCTTT. It yields the protein CASSLEGGGAPEAFF. Drawing the rest from reference TRBV28 and TRBJ1-1, the complete variable domain is DVKVTQSSRYLVKRTGEKVFLECVQDMDHENMFWYRQDPGLGLRLIYFSYDVKMKEKGDIPEGYSVSREKKERFSLILESASTNQTSMYLCASSLEGGGAPEAFFGQGTRLTVV.

Comment on this clone: One junction end does not reproduce the germline sequence, and a read error may be involved. The J gene is TRBJ1-2, the V gene TRBV7-9, with TRBD1 as a possible D gene (6 bases). Germline values: CDR1 SEHNR, CDR2 FQNEAQ (reference sequence). This CDR3 has 16 amino acids. In nucleotides, the CDR3 is TGTTCCAGCAGCTTGGCAGGGGACCAAGTGAGCTATGGCTACACCTTC. The encoded protein is CSSSLAGDQVSYGYTF. Full variable domain (missing parts from reference TRBV7-9 and TRBJ1-2): DTGVSQNPRHKITKRGQNVTFRCDPISEHNRLYWYRQTLGQGPEFLTYFQNEAQLEKSRLLSDRFSAERPKGSFSTLEIQRTEQGDSAMYLCSSSLAGDQVSYGYTFGSGTRLTVV.

The V call is TRBV27, the J call TRBJ1-4; D is unclear. Trimming shortened V by 2 bases and J by 10 bases, and 17 bases separated the two germline ends. Germline V gene sequence: CDR1 MNHEY, CDR2 SMNVEV (reference sequence). The CDR3 has 15 amino acids. CDR3 amino acids: CASSLGSSGMGKLFF. DNA for the CDR3: TGTGCCAGCAGTTTAGGAAGCAGCGGGATGGGAAAACTGTTTTTT.

V gene TRBV27 combines with J gene TRBJ1-3; unclear D gene. Per the germline V gene, CDR1 is MNHEY and CDR2 is SMNVEV (reference sequence). This CDR3 is 15 amino acids long. Deletions cut 6 bases from V and 4 bases from J, with 16 bases between. The CDR3 DNA reads as TGTGCCAGCAGCCTACGGCCCTCGGGGGGAAACACCATATATTTT. Translating gives CASSLRPSGGNTIYF.

V gene TRBV7-9 combines with J gene TRBJ2-2; D unresolved. CDR3 length: 13 residues. CDR1 and CDR2 from the germline V gene are SEHNR and FQNEAQ (reference sequence). V lost 6 bases and J lost 0, with 5 bases in between. The chain's CDR3 is CASSSTNTGELFF. In DNA, the CDR3 is TGTGCCAGCAGTTCCACGAACACCGGGGAGCTGTTTTTT.

The table lists this clone with a few counts. The chain is built from TRBV9 and TRBJ2-7, with TRBD1 identical over 10 bases. In germline, CDR1 is SGDLS, CDR2 YYNGEE. This CDR3 has 15 residues. V trimming: 4 bases; J trimming: 2 bases; junction bases outside the gene matches: 6. The CDR3, as DNA: TGTGCCAGCAGCCCCGGACAGGGGGTTACCTACGAGCAGTACTTC. Translated, it gives CASSPGQGVTYEQYF.

This chain links TRBV5-1 with TRBJ2-1; 7 bases map to TRBD2. The germline gives CDR1 SGHRS, CDR2 YFSETQ. Trimming removed 3 bases from V and 4 bases from J; junction bases left unmatched: 4. The CDR3 runs to 14 residues. The CDR3: CASSSGLDYNEQFF. In DNA form, the CDR3 reads TGCGCCAGCAGCTCTGGACTAGATTACAATGAGCAGTTCTTC.

The chain recombines TRBV28 with TRBJ1-1; D gene unclear. Germline V gene data show CDR1 as MDHEN and CDR2 as SYDVKM. Trimming took 4 bases from V and 3 from J, leaving 9 bases between them. This CDR3 has 13 amino acids. The CDR3 sequence: CASSSRGDTEAFF. In DNA form, the CDR3 reads TGTGCCAGCAGTTCCCGGGGAGACACTGAAGCTTTCTTT.

The V call is TRBV9, the J call TRBJ2-7; 8 nucleotides match TRBD1. This CDR3 region has 14 residues. CDR1 is SGDLS, CDR2 YYNGEE, per germline. Trimming took 2 bases from V and 3 from J; bases not matched to a gene: 4. This CDR3 is CASSVGQGYYEQYF. DNA of the CDR3: TGTGCCAGCAGCGTTGGACAGGGATACTACGAGCAGTACTTC.

The chain employs TRBV2 and TRBJ2-7; 11 nucleotides agree with TRBD1. CDR1 is SNHLY and CDR2 is FYNNEI in the germline V gene. The CDR3 is 15 amino acids. V dropped 2 bases and J dropped 5; count of bases not matched to a gene: 5. The CDR3 DNA sequence: TGTGCCAGCAGTGAAACCTGGACAGGGGGCCACGAGCAGTACTTC. It encodes CASSETWTGGHEQYF.

The V and J genes are TRBV5-1 and TRBJ1-2, with 8 bases fitting TRBD1. Losses at the gene ends were 4 bases for V and 3 bases for J; bases not matched to a gene: 2. The CDR3 consists of 13 residues. Germline V lookup: CDR1 SGHRS, CDR2 YFSETQ. The CDR3 nucleotides read TGCGCCAGCAGCCCGGGACAGGACTATGGCTACACCTTC. This translates into CASSPGQDYGYTF.

The chain employs TRBV15 and TRBJ2-3; 9 nucleotides line up with TRBD2. This CDR3 region has 16 residues. Unmatched junction bases numbered 5, after V lost 4 bases and J lost 0 bases. Germline CDR1 is LNHNV and CDR2 is YYDKDF (reference sequence). CDR3 in DNA: TGTGCCACCAGCACCAGACTAGCGGATAGCACAGATACGCAGTATTTT. Encoded protein: CATSTRLADSTDTQYF.

The chain has TRBV9 and TRBJ2-6, with TRBD1 as a possible D gene (6 bases). CDR1 SGDLS and CDR2 YYNGEE come from the germline V gene. This CDR3 spans 19 amino acids. Trimming removed 0 bases at V and 0 bases at J, with 16 bases between. CDR3 DNA: TGTGCCAGCAGCGTAGGTATGGGGGCCCAAAGCTCTGGGGCCAACGTCCTGACTTTC. Translated: CASSVGMGAQSSGANVLTF.

The rearrangement links TRBV2 to TRBJ2-5; TRBD1 matches 7 bases. V was clipped by 5 bases and J by 6 bases; unmatched bases: 3. Germline CDR1 and CDR2: SNHLY and FYNNEI. The CDR3 loop spans 12 amino acids. The CDR3 DNA follows: TGTGCCAGCAGTAGGGACAGTAAGACCCAGTACTTC. Protein product: CASSRDSKTQYF.

The V gene is TRBV5-6, the J gene TRBJ1-6, with D unclear. Germline CDR1 and CDR2: SGHDT and YYEEEE. Trimming took off 4 bases at V and 15 bases at J, with 17 bases between the two ends. The CDR3 is 13 residues long. The CDR3 DNA reads TGTGCCAGCAGCCGAACTCAGGACCGGGACCTCCACTTT. Amino acid sequence: CASSRTQDRDLHF.

This chain uses TRBV19 with TRBJ1-4; 9 nucleotides align to TRBD1. This CDR3 comprises 15 residues. CDR1 is LNHDA, CDR2 SQIVND, per germline (reference sequence). The V segment lost 7 bases and the J segment 3 bases; nucleotides outside the gene matches: 6. Written as DNA, the CDR3 is TGTGCCAGTAACTCACAGGGGGCCCCTAATGAAAAACTGTTTTTT. Amino acids: CASNSQGAPNEKLFF. The variable domain in full, with the rest retrieved from reference TRBV19 and TRBJ1-4, is DGGITQSPKYLFRKEGQNVTLSCEQNLNHDAMYWYRQDPGQGLRLIYYSQIVNDFQKGDIAEGYSVSREKKESFPLTVTSAQKNPTAFYLCASNSQGAPNEKLFFGSGTQLSVL.

The chain couples TRBV27 to TRBJ2-3; TRBD1 agrees at 7 bases. Losses at the gene ends were 2 bases for V and 2 bases for J; bases not matched to a gene: 4. The germline CDR1 and CDR2 sequences are MNHEY and SMNVEV (reference sequence). The CDR3 totals 15 residues. CDR3 residues: CASSLRGQHTDTQYF. CDR3 bases: TGTGCCAGCAGTTTAAGGGGACAGCACACAGATACGCAGTATTTT.

This chain connects TRBV6-1 to TRBJ2-7; a possible D gene is TRBD1 (6 bases). Trimming pared 2 bases from V and 5 bases from J, leaving 19 bases between. This CDR3 spans 16 amino acids. Germline loops: CDR1 MNHNS, CDR2 SASEGT. In DNA form, the CDR3 reads TGTGCCAGCAGTGAAAGGACAGCGCCGGGACCTAACGAGCAGTACTTC. Translation gives CASSERTAPGPNEQYF.

The chain carries TRBV21-1 and TRBJ2-1; the table's D call, TRBD2, was not checked against the DNA. TRBV21-1 is noted as a pseudogene. This CDR3 is 15 amino acids long. DNA of the CDR3: TGTGCCAGCAGCAATTCTGGACTGGAAAACAATGAGCAGTTCTTC. It specifies CASSNSGLENNEQFF.

This chain joins TRBV18 and TRBJ2-3, with 7 positions matching TRBD1. The V segment lost 1 base and the J segment 0 bases; nucleotides outside the gene matches: 1. The germline V gene has CDR1 KGHSH and CDR2 LQKENI. This CDR3 has 15 amino acids. Written as DNA, the CDR3 is TGTGCCAGCTCACCACAGGGGGCTAGCACAGATACGCAGTATTTT. Translation gives CASSPQGASTDTQYF.

The chain uses TRBV28 and TRBJ1-2; tentatively, D is TRBD1 (6 bases). The CDR3 sequence is 14 residues long. V gave up 4 bases and J gave up 4 bases, with 13 bases separating them. From germline, CDR1 is MDHEN and CDR2 SYDVKM. In DNA, the CDR3 is TGTGCCAGCAGTTCGGAACAGGGAGTCTATGGCTACACCTTC. Its translation: CASSSEQGVYGYTF.

The rearrangement joins TRBV28 to TRBJ1-4, with 7 bases fitting TRBD1. Germline V lookup: CDR1 MDHEN, CDR2 SYDVKM. Trimming removed 6 bases from V and 5 bases from J; junction bases left unmatched: 6. The CDR3 length is 14 residues. CDR3 DNA: TGTGCCAGCAGCCGCGACAGGGTGAATGAAAAACTGTTTTTT. Translating it yields CASSRDRVNEKLFF. Variable domain in full (rest from reference TRBV28 and TRBJ1-4): DVKVTQSSRYLVKRTGEKVFLECVQDMDHENMFWYRQDPGLGLRLIYFSYDVKMKEKGDIPEGYSVSREKKERFSLILESASTNQTSMYLCASSRDRVNEKLFFGSGTQLSVL.